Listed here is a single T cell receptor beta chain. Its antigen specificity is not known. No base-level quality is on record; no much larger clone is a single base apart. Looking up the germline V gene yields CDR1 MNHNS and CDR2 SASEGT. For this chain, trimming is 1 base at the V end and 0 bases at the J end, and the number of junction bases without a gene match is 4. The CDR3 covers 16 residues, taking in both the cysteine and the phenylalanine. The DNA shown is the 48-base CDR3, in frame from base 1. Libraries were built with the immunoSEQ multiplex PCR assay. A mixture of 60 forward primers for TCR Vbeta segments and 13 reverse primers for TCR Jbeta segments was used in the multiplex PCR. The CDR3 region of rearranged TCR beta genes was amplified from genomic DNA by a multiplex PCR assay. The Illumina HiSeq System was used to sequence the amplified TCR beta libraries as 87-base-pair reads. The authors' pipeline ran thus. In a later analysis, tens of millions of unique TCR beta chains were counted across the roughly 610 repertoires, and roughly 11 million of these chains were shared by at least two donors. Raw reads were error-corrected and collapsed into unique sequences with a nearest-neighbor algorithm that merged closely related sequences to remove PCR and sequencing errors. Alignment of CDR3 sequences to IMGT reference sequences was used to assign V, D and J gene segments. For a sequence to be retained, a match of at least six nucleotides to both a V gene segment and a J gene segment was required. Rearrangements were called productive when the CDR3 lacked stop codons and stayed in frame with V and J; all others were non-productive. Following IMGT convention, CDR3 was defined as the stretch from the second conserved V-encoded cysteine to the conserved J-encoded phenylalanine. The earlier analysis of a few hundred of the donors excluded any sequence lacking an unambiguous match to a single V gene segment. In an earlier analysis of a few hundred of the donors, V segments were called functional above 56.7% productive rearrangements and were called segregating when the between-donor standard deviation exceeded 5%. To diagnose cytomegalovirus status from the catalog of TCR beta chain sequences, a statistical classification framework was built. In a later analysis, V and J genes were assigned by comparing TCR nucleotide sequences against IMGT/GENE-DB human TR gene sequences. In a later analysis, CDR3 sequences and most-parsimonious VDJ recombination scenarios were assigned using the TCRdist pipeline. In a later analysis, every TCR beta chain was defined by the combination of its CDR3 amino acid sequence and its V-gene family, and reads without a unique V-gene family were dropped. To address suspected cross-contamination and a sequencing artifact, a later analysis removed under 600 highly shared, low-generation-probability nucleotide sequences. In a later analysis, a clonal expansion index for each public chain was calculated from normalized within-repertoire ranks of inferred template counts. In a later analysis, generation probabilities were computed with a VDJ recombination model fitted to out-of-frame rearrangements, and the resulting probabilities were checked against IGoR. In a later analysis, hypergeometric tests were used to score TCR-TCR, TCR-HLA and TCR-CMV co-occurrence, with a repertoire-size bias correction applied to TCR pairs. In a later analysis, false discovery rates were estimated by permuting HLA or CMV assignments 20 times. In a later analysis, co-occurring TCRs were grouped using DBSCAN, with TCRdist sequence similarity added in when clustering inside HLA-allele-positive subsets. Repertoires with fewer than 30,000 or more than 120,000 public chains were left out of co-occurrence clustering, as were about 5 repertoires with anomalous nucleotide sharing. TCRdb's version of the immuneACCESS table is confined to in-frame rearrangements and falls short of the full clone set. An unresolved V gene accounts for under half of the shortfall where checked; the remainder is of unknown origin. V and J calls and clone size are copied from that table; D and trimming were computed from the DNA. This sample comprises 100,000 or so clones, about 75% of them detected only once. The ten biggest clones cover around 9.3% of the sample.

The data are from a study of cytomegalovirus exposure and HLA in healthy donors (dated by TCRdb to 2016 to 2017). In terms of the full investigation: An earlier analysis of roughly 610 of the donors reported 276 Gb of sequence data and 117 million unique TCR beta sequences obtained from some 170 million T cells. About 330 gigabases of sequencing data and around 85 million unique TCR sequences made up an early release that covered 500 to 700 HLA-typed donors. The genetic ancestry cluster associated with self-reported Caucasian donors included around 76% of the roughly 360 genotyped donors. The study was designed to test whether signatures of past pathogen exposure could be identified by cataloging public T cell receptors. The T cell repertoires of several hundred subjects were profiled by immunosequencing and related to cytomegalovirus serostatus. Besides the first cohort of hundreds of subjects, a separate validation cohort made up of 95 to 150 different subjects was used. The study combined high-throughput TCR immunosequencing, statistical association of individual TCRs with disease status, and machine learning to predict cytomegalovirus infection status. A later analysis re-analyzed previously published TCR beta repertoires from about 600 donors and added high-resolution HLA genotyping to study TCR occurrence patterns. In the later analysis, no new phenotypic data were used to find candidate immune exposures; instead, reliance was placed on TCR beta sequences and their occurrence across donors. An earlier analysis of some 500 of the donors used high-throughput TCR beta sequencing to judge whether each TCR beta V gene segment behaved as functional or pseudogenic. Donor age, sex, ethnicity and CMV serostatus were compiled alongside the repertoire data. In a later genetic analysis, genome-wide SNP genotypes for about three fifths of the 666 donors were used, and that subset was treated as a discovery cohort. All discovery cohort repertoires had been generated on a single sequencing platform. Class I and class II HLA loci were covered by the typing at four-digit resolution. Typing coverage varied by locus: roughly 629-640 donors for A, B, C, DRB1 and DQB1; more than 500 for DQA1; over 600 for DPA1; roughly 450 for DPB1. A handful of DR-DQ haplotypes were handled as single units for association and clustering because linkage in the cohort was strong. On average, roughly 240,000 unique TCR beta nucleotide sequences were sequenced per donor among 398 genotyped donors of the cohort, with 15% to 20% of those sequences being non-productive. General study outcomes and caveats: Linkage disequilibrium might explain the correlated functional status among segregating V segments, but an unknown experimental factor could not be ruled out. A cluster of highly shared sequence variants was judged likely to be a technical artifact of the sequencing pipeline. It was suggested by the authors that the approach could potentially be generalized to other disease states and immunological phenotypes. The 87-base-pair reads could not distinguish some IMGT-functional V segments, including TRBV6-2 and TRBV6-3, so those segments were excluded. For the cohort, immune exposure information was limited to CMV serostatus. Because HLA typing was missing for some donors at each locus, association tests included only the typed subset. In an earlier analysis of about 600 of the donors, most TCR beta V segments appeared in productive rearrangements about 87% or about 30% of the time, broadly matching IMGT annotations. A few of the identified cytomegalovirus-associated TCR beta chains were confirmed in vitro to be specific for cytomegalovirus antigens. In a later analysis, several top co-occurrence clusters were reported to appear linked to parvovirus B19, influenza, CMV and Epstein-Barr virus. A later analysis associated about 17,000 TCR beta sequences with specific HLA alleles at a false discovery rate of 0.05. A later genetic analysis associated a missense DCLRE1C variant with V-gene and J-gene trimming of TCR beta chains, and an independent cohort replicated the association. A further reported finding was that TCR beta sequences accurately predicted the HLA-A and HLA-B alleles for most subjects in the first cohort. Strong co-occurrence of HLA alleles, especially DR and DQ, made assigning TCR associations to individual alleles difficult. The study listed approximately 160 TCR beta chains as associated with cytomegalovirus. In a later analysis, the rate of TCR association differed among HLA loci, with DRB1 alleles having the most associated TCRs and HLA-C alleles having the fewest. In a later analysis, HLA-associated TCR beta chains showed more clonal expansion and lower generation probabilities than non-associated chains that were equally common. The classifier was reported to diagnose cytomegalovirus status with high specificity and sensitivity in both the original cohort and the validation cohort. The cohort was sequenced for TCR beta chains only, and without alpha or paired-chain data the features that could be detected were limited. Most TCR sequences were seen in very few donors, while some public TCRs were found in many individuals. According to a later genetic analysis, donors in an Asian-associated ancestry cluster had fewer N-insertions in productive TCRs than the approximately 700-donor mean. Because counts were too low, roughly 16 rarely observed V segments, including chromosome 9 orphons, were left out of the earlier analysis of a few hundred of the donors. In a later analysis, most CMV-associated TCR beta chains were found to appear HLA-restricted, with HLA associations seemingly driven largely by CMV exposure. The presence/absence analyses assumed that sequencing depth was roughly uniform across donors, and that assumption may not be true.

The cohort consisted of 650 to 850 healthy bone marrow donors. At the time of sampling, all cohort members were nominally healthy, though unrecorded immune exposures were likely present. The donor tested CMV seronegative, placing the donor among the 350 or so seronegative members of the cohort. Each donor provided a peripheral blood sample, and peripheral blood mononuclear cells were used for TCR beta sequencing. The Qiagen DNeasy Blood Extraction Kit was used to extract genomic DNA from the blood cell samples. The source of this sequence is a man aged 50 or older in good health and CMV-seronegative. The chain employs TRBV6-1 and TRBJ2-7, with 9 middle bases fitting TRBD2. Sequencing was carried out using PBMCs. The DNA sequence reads TGTGCCAGCAGTGAAGGCGGGCGGGGGGGCTCCTACGAGCAGTACTTC. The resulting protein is CASSEGGRGGSYEQYF.